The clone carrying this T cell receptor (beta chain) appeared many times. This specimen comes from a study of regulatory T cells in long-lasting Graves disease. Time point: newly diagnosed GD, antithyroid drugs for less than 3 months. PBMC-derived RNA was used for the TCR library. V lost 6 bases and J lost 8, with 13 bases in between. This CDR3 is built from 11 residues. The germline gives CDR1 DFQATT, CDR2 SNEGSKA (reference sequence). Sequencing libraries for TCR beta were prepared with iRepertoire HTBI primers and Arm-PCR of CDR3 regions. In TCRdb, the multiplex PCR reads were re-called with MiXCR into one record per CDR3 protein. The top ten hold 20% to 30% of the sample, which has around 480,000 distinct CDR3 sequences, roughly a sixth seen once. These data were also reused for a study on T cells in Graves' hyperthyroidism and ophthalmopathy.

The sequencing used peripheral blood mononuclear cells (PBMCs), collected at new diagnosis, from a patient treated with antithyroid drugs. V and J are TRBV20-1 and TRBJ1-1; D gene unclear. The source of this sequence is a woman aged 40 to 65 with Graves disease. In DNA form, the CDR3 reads TGCAGTGCAGAAGAGGGTGGGGAAGCTTTCTTT. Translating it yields CSAEEGGEAFF.